This is a list of T cell receptor beta chains from one sample in a study of shared clonotypes between healthy human individuals. Some clones are missing from TCRdb's copy, which holds only in-frame ones; the method was immunoSEQ multiplex PCR. The sample holds under 2.5 million clones, 85% to 95% seen once. Sequencing used naive CD4+ T cells from PBMCs. These receptors all stem from a man between 18 and 35 years old in good health. Some clones in this sample may be carry-over from other donors' samples. Each CDR3 is given with its conserved first and last residue. Fields, in order: J gene, D gene, V gene, clone size, CDR3 length, CDR3 DNA, CDR3 protein. D genes are given only for firm matches. The listing skips clone size in some rows; elsewhere it reads once, few, many or a size class.

J gene: TRBJ2-5; D gene: .; V gene: TRBV1; clone size: .; CDR3 length: 20; CDR3 DNA: TGCACCAGCAGCCAATCCTCCACGGGACTAGCGGGGCACCGGATCGGGGCCCAGTACTTC; CDR3 protein: CTSSQSSTGLAGHRIGAQYF
J gene: TRBJ2-5; D gene: TRBD2; V gene: TRBV5-8; clone size: .; CDR3 length: 18; CDR3 DNA: TGTGCCAGCCGTAAGGGACTAGCGGGAACTGGGCTGCTGGAGACCCAGTACTTC; CDR3 protein: CASRKGLAGTGLLETQYF
J gene: TRBJ1-1; D gene: TRBD1; V gene: TRBV5-1; clone size: .; CDR3 length: 14; CDR3 DNA: TGCGCCAGCAGCCCCCAGGGGGGGCCCACTGAAGCTTTCTTT; CDR3 protein: CASSPQGGPTEAFF
J gene: TRBJ2-5; D gene: .; V gene: TRBV27; clone size: .; CDR3 length: 9; CDR3 DNA: TGTGCCGCACATAGAACCCAGTACTTC; CDR3 protein: CAAHRTQYF
J gene: TRBJ2-1; D gene: TRBD2; V gene: TRBV27; clone size: .; CDR3 length: 16; CDR3 DNA: TGTGCCAGCAGGGGACTAGCGGGAGGCCCCTACAATGAGCAGTTCTTC; CDR3 protein: CASRGLAGGPYNEQFF
J gene: TRBJ2-7; D gene: .; V gene: TRBV28; clone size: .; CDR3 length: 18; CDR3 DNA: TGTGCCAGCAGTTCTAAACGAAGCCATGATATAGGGGCGCGCGAGCAGTACTTC; CDR3 protein: CASSSKRSHDIGAREQYF
J gene: TRBJ2-1; D gene: .; V gene: TRBV28; clone size: .; CDR3 length: 13; CDR3 DNA: TGTGCCAGCAGTAGCGGAACCTACAATGAGCAGTTCTTC; CDR3 protein: CASSSGTYNEQFF
J gene: TRBJ2-2; D gene: .; V gene: TRBV27; clone size: .; CDR3 length: 13; CDR3 DNA: TGTGCCAGCAACCCAGTCCGCACCGGGGAGCTGTTTTTT; CDR3 protein: CASNPVRTGELFF
J gene: TRBJ2-1; D gene: TRBD2; V gene: TRBV15; clone size: once; CDR3 length: 17; CDR3 DNA: TGTGCCACCAGCGTTCGAGCCCTAGCGGGAGGGATCCGTGAGCAGTTCTTC; CDR3 protein: CATSVRALAGGIREQFF
J gene: TRBJ2-2; D gene: .; V gene: TRBV14; clone size: .; CDR3 length: 16; CDR3 DNA: TGTGCCAGCAGCCAGCAAGCCACATTAGCTGGCGGGGAGCTGTTTTTT; CDR3 protein: CASSQQATLAGGELFF
J gene: TRBJ1-5; D gene: TRBD1; V gene: TRBV5-4; clone size: .; CDR3 length: 15; CDR3 DNA: TGTGCCAGCAGCGCTGGGACAGGGAACAATCAGCCCCAGCATTTT; CDR3 protein: CASSAGTGNNQPQHF
J gene: TRBJ1-5; D gene: .; V gene: TRBV28; clone size: .; CDR3 length: 15; CDR3 DNA: TGTGCCAGCAGTCATGACACGGGAAGCAATCAGCCCCAGCATTTT; CDR3 protein: CASSHDTGSNQPQHF
J gene: TRBJ2-5; D gene: .; V gene: TRBV19; clone size: .; CDR3 length: 15; CDR3 DNA: TGTGCCAGTAGCCAGACTGGTGAGCGTCGCGGGACCCAGTACTTC; CDR3 protein: CASSQTGERRGTQYF
J gene: TRBJ1-4; D gene: TRBD1; V gene: TRBV28; clone size: .; CDR3 length: 15; CDR3 DNA: TGTGCCAGCAGTCACAGGACAGGGAAGGATGAAAAACTGTTTTTT; CDR3 protein: CASSHRTGKDEKLFF
J gene: TRBJ2-1; D gene: TRBD2; V gene: TRBV25-1; clone size: .; CDR3 length: 14; CDR3 DNA: TGTGCCAGCAGTGAGCTGCGGGAGCACAATGAGCAGTTCTTC; CDR3 protein: CASSELREHNEQFF
J gene: TRBJ1-5; D gene: .; V gene: TRBV27; clone size: .; CDR3 length: 14; CDR3 DNA: TGTGCCAGCAGTTCAGGAACGATGGGACAGCCCCAGCATTTT; CDR3 protein: CASSSGTMGQPQHF
J gene: TRBJ2-2; D gene: TRBD1; V gene: TRBV5-5; clone size: .; CDR3 length: 15; CDR3 DNA: TGTGCCAGCAGCTTTCAAGGGGGCAACACCGGGGAGCTGTTTTTT; CDR3 protein: CASSFQGGNTGELFF
J gene: TRBJ1-5; D gene: .; V gene: TRBV5-1; clone size: .; CDR3 length: 14; CDR3 DNA: TGCGCCAGCAGCTTGGGTGGGGGGGGTCAGCCCCAGCATTTT; CDR3 protein: CASSLGGGGQPQHF
J gene: TRBJ2-1; D gene: TRBD1; V gene: TRBV7-3; clone size: .; CDR3 length: 15; CDR3 DNA: TGTGCCAGCAGCTTAACGAGGGACAGGTACAATGAGCAGTTCTTC; CDR3 protein: CASSLTRDRYNEQFF
J gene: TRBJ2-7; D gene: TRBD2; V gene: TRBV7-9; clone size: .; CDR3 length: 16; CDR3 DNA: TGTGCCAGCAGCTTCAGCGAACGAGCGGGAAGGTACGAGCAGTACTTC; CDR3 protein: CASSFSERAGRYEQYF
J gene: TRBJ2-1; D gene: TRBD2; V gene: TRBV28; clone size: .; CDR3 length: 16; CDR3 DNA: TGTGCCAGCAGTTCGCTAGCGGGAGGGCGCTACAATGAGCAGTTCTTC; CDR3 protein: CASSSLAGGRYNEQFF
J gene: TRBJ2-6; D gene: .; V gene: TRBV28; clone size: .; CDR3 length: 15; CDR3 DNA: TGTGCCAGCAGCCCCGCGGGATCTGGGGCCAACGTCCTGACTTTC; CDR3 protein: CASSPAGSGANVLTF
J gene: TRBJ1-2; D gene: TRBD1; V gene: TRBV18; clone size: .; CDR3 length: 16; CDR3 DNA: TGTGCCAGCTCACCACGGGAGACAGGGAGGGCCTATGGCTACACCTTC; CDR3 protein: CASSPRETGRAYGYTF
J gene: TRBJ2-1; D gene: .; V gene: TRBV28; clone size: .; CDR3 length: 16; CDR3 DNA: TGTGCCAGCAGTTTAAACTCCTGGGGAACCTACAATGAGCAGTTCTTC; CDR3 protein: CASSLNSWGTYNEQFF
J gene: TRBJ2-3; D gene: TRBD2; V gene: TRBV4-1; clone size: .; CDR3 length: 14; CDR3 DNA: TGCGCCAGCAGCGATCCGGGAGGGTCAGATACGCAGTATTTT; CDR3 protein: CASSDPGGSDTQYF
J gene: TRBJ1-2; D gene: .; V gene: TRBV28; clone size: .; CDR3 length: 14; CDR3 DNA: TGTGCCAGCAGTCCCGGCGGACAGAGCTATGGCTACACCTTC; CDR3 protein: CASSPGGQSYGYTF
J gene: TRBJ1-2; D gene: TRBD1; V gene: TRBV5-1; clone size: once; CDR3 length: 14; CDR3 DNA: TGCGCCAGCAAGAGACAGGGCCAAGTCTGGAGCTACACCTTC; CDR3 protein: CASKRQGQVWSYTF
J gene: TRBJ1-2; D gene: .; V gene: TRBV15; clone size: .; CDR3 length: 17; CDR3 DNA: TGTGCCACCAGCAGAGATTTGTCGGAAGGGAAAGCCTATGGCTACACCTTC; CDR3 protein: CATSRDLSEGKAYGYTF
J gene: TRBJ2-1; D gene: .; V gene: TRBV19; clone size: .; CDR3 length: 20; CDR3 DNA: TGTGCCAGTAGTCTGGATAGCGGTCTACGGGCAGGAAGGTCCTACAATGAGCAGTTCTTC; CDR3 protein: CASSLDSGLRAGRSYNEQFF
J gene: TRBJ1-1; D gene: .; V gene: TRBV27; clone size: .; CDR3 length: 15; CDR3 DNA: TGTGCCAGCAGTTTATCCACGGGTTTGCGAACTGAAGCTTTCTTT; CDR3 protein: CASSLSTGLRTEAFF
J gene: TRBJ1-4; D gene: .; V gene: TRBV2; clone size: .; CDR3 length: 15; CDR3 DNA: TGTGCCAGCAGCTCGTTCTTCGAAACTAATGAAAAACTGTTTTTT; CDR3 protein: CASSSFFETNEKLFF
J gene: TRBJ2-3; D gene: .; V gene: TRBV28; clone size: .; CDR3 length: 16; CDR3 DNA: TGTGCCAGCAGACACCCCAGGGGCCTGGGCACAGATACGCAGTATTTT; CDR3 protein: CASRHPRGLGTDTQYF
J gene: TRBJ2-7; D gene: .; V gene: TRBV19; clone size: once; CDR3 length: 15; CDR3 DNA: TGTGCCAGTAGTAGGTTTGGGGTTGAATCGCAGGAGCAGTACTTC; CDR3 protein: CASSRFGVESQEQYF
J gene: TRBJ1-2; D gene: TRBD1; V gene: TRBV29-1; clone size: .; CDR3 length: 14; CDR3 DNA: TGCAGCGTTGATGAGGGGACAGGGGTGAATGGCTACACCTTC; CDR3 protein: CSVDEGTGVNGYTF
J gene: TRBJ1-4; D gene: .; V gene: TRBV7-9; clone size: .; CDR3 length: 16; CDR3 DNA: TGTGCCAGCAGCTTAGCGCGGGGAGCGACTAATGAAAAACTGTTTTTT; CDR3 protein: CASSLARGATNEKLFF
J gene: TRBJ2-3; D gene: TRBD2; V gene: TRBV18; clone size: .; CDR3 length: 15; CDR3 DNA: TGTGCCAGCTCACCCGGACTAGCTAGCACAGATACGCAGTATTTT; CDR3 protein: CASSPGLASTDTQYF
J gene: TRBJ2-2; D gene: .; V gene: TRBV7-3; clone size: .; CDR3 length: 11; CDR3 DNA: TGTGCCAGCAGTCGCACCGGGGAGCTGTTTTTT; CDR3 protein: CASSRTGELFF
J gene: TRBJ1-1; D gene: .; V gene: TRBV7-3; clone size: .; CDR3 length: 15; CDR3 DNA: TGTGCCAGCAGCTTAACTCCAGGGCGAAACACTGAAGCTTTCTTT; CDR3 protein: CASSLTPGRNTEAFF
J gene: TRBJ1-1; D gene: TRBD1; V gene: TRBV28; clone size: .; CDR3 length: 17; CDR3 DNA: TGTGCCAGCAGTTTAAAGGGACAGGGTGAGGGGAACACTGAAGCTTTCTTT; CDR3 protein: CASSLKGQGEGNTEAFF
J gene: TRBJ1-2; D gene: TRBD1; V gene: TRBV5-1; clone size: .; CDR3 length: 14; CDR3 DNA: TGCGCCAGCAGCCGCGGGACAGGGCACTATGGCTACACCTTC; CDR3 protein: CASSRGTGHYGYTF